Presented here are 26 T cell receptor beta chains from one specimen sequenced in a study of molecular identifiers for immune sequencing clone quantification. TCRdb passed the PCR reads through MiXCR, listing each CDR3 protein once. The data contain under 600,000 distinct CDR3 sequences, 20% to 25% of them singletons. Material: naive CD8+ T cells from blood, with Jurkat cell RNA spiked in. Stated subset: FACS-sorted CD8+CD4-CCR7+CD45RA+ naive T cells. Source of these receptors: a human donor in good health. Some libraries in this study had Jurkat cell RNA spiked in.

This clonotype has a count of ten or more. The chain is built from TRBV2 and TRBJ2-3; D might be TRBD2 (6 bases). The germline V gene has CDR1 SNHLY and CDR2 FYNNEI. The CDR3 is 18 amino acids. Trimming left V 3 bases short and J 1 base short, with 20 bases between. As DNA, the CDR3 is TGTGCCAGCAGTGACGCCTGGGGTAGCGGCCACCGCACAGATACGCAGTATTTT. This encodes CASSDAWGSGHRTDTQYF.

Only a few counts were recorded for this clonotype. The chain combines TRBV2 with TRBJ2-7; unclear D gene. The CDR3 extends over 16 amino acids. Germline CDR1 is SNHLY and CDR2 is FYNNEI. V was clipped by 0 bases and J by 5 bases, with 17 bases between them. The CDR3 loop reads CASSEAYSHYRDEQYF. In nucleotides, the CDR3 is TGTGCCAGCAGTGAAGCGTATTCGCATTACAGAGACGAGCAGTACTTC.

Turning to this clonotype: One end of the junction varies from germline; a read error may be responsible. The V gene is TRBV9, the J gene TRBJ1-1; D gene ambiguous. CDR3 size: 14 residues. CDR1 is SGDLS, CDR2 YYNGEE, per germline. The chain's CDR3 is CASSLSGGAAEALF. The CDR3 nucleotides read TGTGCCAGCAGCCTCTCGGGAGGAGCTGCTGAAGCTCTCTTT.

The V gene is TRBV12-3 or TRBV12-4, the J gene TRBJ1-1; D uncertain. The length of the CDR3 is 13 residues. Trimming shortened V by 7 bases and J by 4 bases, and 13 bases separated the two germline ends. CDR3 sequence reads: CASTISSSTEAFF. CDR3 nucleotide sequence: TGTGCCAGCACCATTTCAAGTTCCACTGAAGCTTTCTTT.

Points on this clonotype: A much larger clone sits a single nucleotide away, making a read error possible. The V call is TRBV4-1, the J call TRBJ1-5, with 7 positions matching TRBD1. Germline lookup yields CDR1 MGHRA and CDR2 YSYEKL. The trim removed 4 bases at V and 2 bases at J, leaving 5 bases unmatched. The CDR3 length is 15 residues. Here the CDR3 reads CASSRTGVGNQPQHF. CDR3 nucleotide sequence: TGCGCCAGCAGCCGTACAGGGGTCGGCAATCAGCCCCAGCATTTT.

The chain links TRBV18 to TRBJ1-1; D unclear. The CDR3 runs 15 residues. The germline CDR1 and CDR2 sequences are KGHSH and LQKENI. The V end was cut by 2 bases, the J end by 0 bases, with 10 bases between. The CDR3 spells CASSPEIGLNTEAFF. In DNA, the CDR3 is TGTGCCAGCTCACCAGAGATAGGACTGAACACTGAAGCTTTCTTT. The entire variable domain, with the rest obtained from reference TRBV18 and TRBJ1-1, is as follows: NAGVMQNPRHLVRRRGQEARLRCSPMKGHSHVYWYRQLPEEGLKFMVYLQKENIIDESGMPKERFSAEFPKEGPSILRIQQVVRGDSAAYFCASSPEIGLNTEAFFGQGTRLTVV.

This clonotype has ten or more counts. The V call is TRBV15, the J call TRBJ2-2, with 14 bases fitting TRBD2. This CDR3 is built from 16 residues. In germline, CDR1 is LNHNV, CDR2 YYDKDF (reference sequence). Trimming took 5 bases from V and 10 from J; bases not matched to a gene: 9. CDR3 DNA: TGTGCCACCAGCGAGTGGACTAGCGGGAGGAGTGTGGAGCTGTTTTTT. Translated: CATSEWTSGRSVELFF.

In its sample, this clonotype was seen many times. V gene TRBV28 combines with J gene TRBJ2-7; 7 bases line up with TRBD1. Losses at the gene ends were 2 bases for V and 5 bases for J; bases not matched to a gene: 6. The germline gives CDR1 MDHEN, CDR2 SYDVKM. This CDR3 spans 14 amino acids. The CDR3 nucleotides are TGTGCCAGCAGTTTAAGGGGGCACCTCCACGAGCAGTACTTC. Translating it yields CASSLRGHLHEQYF.

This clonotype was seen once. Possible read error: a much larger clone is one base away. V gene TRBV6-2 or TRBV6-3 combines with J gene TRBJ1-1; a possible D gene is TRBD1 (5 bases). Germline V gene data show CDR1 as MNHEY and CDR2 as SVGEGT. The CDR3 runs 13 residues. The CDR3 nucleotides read TGTGCCAGCAGTTCCGGACATCCTTTGGAAGCTCTCTTT. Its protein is CASSSGHPLEALF.

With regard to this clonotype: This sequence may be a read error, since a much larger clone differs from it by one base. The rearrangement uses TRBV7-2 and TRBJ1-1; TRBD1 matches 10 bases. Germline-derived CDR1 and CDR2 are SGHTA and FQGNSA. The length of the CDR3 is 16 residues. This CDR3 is CAGSPPRDRGLAEAFF. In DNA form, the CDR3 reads TGTGCCGGCAGCCCCCCCCGGGACAGGGGACTTGCTGAAGCTTTCTTT.

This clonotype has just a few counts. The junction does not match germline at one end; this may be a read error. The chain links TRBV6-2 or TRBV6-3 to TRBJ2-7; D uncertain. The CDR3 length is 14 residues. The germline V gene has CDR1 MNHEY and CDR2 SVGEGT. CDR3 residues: CASAVDVSPYQQYF. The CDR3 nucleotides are TGTGCCAGCGCCGTAGACGTCTCCCCCTACCAGCAGTACTTC.

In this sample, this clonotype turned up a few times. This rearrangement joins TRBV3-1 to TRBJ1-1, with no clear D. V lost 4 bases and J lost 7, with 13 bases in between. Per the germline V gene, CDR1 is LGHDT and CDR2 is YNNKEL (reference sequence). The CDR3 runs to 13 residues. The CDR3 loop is CASSPPGLGEAFF. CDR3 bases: TGTGCCAGCAGCCCCCCGGGCCTTGGTGAAGCTTTCTTT.

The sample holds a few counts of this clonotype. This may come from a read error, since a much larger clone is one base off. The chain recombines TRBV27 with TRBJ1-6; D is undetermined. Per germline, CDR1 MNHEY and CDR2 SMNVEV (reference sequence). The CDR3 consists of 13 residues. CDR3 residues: CGSSPALNSPLHF. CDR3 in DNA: TGTGGCAGCAGCCCGGCCCTAAATTCACCCCTCCACTTT.

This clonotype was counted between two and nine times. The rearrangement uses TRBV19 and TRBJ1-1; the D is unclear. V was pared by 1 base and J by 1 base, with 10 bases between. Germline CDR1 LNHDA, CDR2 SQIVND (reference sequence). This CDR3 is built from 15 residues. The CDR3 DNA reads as TGTGCCAGTAGTATAGCGTCGAGAGGGAACACTGAAGCTTTCTTT. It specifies CASSIASRGNTEAFF.

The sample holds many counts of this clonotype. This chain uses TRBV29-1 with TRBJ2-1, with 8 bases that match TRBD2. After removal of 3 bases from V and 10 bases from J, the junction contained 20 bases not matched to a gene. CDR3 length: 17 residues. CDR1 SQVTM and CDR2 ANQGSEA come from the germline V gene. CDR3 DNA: TGCAGCGTTGATAGGGGTGTTGTTCTAAGCGGGAGTGGGGAGCAGTTCTTC. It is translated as CSVDRGVVLSGSGEQFF.

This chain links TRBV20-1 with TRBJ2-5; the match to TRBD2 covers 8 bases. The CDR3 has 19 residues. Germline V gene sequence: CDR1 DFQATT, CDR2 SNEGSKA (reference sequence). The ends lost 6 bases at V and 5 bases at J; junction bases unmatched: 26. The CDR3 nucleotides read TGCAGTGCGAATCTCCCGACCGACCCCGGGGGGGGGGGCGAGGAGACCCAGTACTTC. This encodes CSANLPTDPGGGGEETQYF.

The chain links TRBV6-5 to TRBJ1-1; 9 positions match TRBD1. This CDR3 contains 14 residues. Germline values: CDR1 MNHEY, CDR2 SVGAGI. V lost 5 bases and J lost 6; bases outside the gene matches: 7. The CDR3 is CASSRDREIPEAFF. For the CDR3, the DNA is TGTGCCAGCAGTCGGGACAGGGAAATCCCTGAAGCTTTCTTT.

The chain's CDR3 is CASSPEGAGANVLTF. In DNA, the CDR3 is TGCGCCAGCAGCCCCGAGGGGGCTGGGGCCAACGTCCTGACTTTC. The chain employs TRBV5-1 and TRBJ2-6, with a weak D call TRBD1 (6 bases). Trimming shortened V by 4 bases and J by 2 bases, and 10 bases separated the two germline ends. This CDR3 has 15 residues. Germline V lookup: CDR1 SGHRS, CDR2 YFSETQ.

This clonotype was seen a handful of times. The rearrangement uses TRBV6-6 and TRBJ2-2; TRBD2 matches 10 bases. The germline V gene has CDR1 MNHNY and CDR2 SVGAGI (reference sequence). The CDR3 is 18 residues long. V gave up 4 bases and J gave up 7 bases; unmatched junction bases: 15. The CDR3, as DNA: TGTGCCAGCAGTTCGACGGTCCTAGCGGGAGAACGGAACGGGGAGCTGTTTTTT. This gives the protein CASSSTVLAGERNGELFF.

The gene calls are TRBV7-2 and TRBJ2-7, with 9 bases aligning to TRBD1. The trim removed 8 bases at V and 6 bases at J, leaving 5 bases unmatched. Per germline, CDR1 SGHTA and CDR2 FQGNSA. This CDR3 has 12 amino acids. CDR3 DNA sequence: TGTGCCAGCTCCGGGACAGGGAGCGAGCAGTACTTC. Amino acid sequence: CASSGTGSEQYF.

The CDR3 DNA sequence: TGTGCCAGCAGCTTCCGGCAGAATCATGAAAAACTGTTTTTT. Amino acid sequence: CASSFRQNHEKLFF. V usage is TRBV5-6 and J usage is TRBJ1-4, with D unclear. This CDR3 spans 14 amino acids. Germline-derived CDR1 and CDR2 are SGHDT and YYEEEE. The ends were cut back, 2 bases at V and 6 bases at J, with 11 bases in the middle.

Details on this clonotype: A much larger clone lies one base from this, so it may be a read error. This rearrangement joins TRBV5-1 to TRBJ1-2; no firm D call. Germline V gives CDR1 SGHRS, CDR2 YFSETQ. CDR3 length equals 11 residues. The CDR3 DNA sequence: TGCGCCTGCAGCAACAGTTATGGCTACACCTTC. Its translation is CACSNSYGYTF.

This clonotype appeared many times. The CDR3 DNA sequence: TGTGCCAGCAGCTTTCCCCGGGTAGGCCAAGAGACCCAGTACTTC. Translated, it gives CASSFPRVGQETQYF. The chain recombines TRBV5-6 with TRBJ2-5; D call uncertain. This CDR3 contains 15 residues. Germline assignment: CDR1 SGHDT and CDR2 YYEEEE. Trimming took off 2 bases at V and 1 base at J, with 12 bases between the two ends.

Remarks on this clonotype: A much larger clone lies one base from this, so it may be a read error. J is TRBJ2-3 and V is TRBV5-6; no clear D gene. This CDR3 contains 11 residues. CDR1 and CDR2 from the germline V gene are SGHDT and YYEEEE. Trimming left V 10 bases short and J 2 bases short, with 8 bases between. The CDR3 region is CAGQTTDTQYF. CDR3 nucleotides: TGTGCCGGCCAGACCACAGATACGCAGTATTTT.

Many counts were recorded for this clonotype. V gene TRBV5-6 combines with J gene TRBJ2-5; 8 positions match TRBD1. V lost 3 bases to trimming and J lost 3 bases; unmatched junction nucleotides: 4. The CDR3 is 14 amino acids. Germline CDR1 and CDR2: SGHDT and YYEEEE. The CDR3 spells CASSSATGEETQYF. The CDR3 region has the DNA TGTGCCAGCAGCTCAGCGACAGGGGAAGAGACCCAGTACTTC.

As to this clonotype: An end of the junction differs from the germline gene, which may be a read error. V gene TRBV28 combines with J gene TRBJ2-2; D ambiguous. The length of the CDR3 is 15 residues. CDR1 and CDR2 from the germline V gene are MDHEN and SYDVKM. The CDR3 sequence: CAGSHPDDLSGELFF. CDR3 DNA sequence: TGTGCCGGCAGCCATCCGGACGATCTGTCCGGGGAGCTGTTTTTT.